These T cell receptor beta chains were read from a single sample in a study of T cells after yellow fever vaccination. TCRdb recomputed calls from the 5' RACE reads with MiXCR, one row per CDR3 protein. The sample includes around 500,000 distinct CDR3 sequences, 21% of them seen just once. Sequencing was performed on PBMCs, taken approximately 20 days after the first yellow fever vaccination. All receptors come from a man younger than 35 who received the YFV17D yellow fever vaccine. Each CDR3 is given with its conserved first and last residue. A D gene is named only where the DNA matches it firmly. The size entry is marked missing in some rows and otherwise reads once, few, many or a size class.

V	J	D	size	CDR3	DNA
TRBV7-2	TRBJ1-2	-	many	CASSRAITANYGYTF	TGTGCCAGCAGTCGCGCGATTACCGCTAACTATGGCTACACCTTC
TRBV28	TRBJ2-3	-	-	CASSSSGYTQYF	TGTGCCAGCAGTTCTTCCGGGTATACGCAGTATTTT
TRBV3-1	TRBJ2-1	-	once	CASSPISSYNERFF	TGTGCCAGCAGCCCGATCAGCTCCTACAATGAGCGGTTCTTC
TRBV12-3/TRBV12-4	TRBJ1-6	-	few	CASLRSSYNSPLHF	TGTGCCAGCCTGCGGAGCTCCTATAATTCACCCCTCCACTTT
TRBV5-5	TRBJ1-5	-	few	CASRRYSNQPQHF	TGTGCCAGCAGAAGGTATAGCAATCAGCCCCAGCATTTT
TRBV7-3	TRBJ1-4	-	many	CASSLTPATNEKLFF	TGTGCCAGCAGTCTTACACCAGCAACTAATGAAAAACTGTTTTTT
TRBV5-4	TRBJ2-3	TRBD2	few	CASSLKVAGSTDTQYF	TGTGCCAGCAGCTTGAAGGTAGCGGGGTCTACAGATACGCAGTATTTT
TRBV4-3	TRBJ1-4	TRBD1	-	CASSQEGQSNEKLFF	TGCGCCAGCAGCCAGGAGGGACAGTCAAATGAAAAACTGTTTTTT
TRBV14	TRBJ2-1	TRBD2	-	CASSQVAGGHNEQFF	TGTGCCAGCAGCCAAGTGGCGGGGGGACACAATGAGCAGTTCTTC
TRBV4-1	TRBJ2-3	TRBD1	few	CASSRLTGGLTDTQYF	TGCGCCAGCAGCCGACTGACAGGGGGTCTTACAGATACGCAGTATTTT
TRBV10-3	TRBJ2-1	-	many	CAISGGPSYNEQFF	TGTGCCATCAGTGGGGGTCCTTCCTACAATGAGCAGTTCTTC
TRBV12-3/TRBV12-4	TRBJ2-3	-	-	CASSRRGGSTDTQYF	TGTGCCAGCAGCCGAAGGGGGGGGAGCACAGATACGCAGTATTTT
TRBV20-1	TRBJ1-4	-	-	CSARSRRGDEKLFF	TGCAGTGCTAGATCCCGCAGGGGAGACGAAAAACTGTTTTTT
TRBV20-1	TRBJ2-3	-	-	CSARTGADTQYF	TGCAGTGCTAGAACGGGGGCAGATACGCAGTATTTT
TRBV7-9	TRBJ2-3	TRBD2	-	CASSLGGSSGGTDTQYF	TGTGCCAGCAGCTTAGGCGGGAGTAGCGGGGGCACAGATACGCAGTATTTT
TRBV7-2	TRBJ2-5	TRBD1	few	CASTWGQGGTQYF	TGTGCCAGCACATGGGGACAGGGAGGGACCCAGTACTTC